This TCR beta chain appears in the sequencing data of a study of CD8 T cells in Susac syndrome. Per germline, CDR1 GTSNPN and CDR2 SVGIG (reference sequence). With 5 bases removed from V and 0 bases from J, the gap between germline ends came to 7 bases. This CDR3 is 12 amino acids long. Random hexamers were used to reverse transcribe an amount of about 0.5 to 1 ug RNA. TCRdb used MiXCR to reprocess the immunoSEQ multiplex PCR reads, holding one entry per CDR3 protein. The table has about 190,000 distinct CDR3 sequences, approximately 96% seen once. The gene calls are TRBV30 and TRBJ1-1, with D possibly TRBD1 on 5 matching bases. The clonotype comes from a human donor with Susac syndrome. Sequenced sample: CD4+ T cells from PBMCs. The CDR3 reads CAWGTMNTEAFF. The CDR3 DNA is TGTGCCTGGGGGACCATGAACACTGAAGCTTTCTTT.